Listed below are T cell receptor beta chains from one sample, sequenced in a study of T cell changes during pregnancy in multiple sclerosis. Generated by immunoSEQ multiplex PCR, the TCRdb table keeps only in-frame clones and is missing some. The sample has some 21,000 clones, roughly 80% seen once; the top ten hold 15% to 18%. The sample consisted of CD8+ T cells from peripheral blood mononuclear cells, taken in the first trimester of pregnancy. All receptors derive from a female donor in good health, enrolled as a control in a pregnancy study. The CDR3 runs from the conserved cysteine through the conserved F or W. A D gene is named only where the DNA matches it firmly. Clone size is not always given. Where it is, it says once, few, many or a class for expanded clones.

clone_size	v_call	d_call	j_call	cdr3_nt	cdr3_aa
.	TRBV15	.	TRBJ1-1	TGTGCCACCAGCAGAGATCGAGCAATCAACACTGAAGCTTTCTTT	CATSRDRAINTEAFF
.	TRBV29-1	.	TRBJ2-3	TGCAGCGTGCTCCGGGGTTTGGGTACGCAGTATTTT	CSVLRGLGTQYF
.	TRBV14	.	TRBJ1-4	TGTGCCAGCAGCCAAGATCCAGGGACAACTAATGAAAAACTGTTTTTT	CASSQDPGTTNEKLFF
.	TRBV6-4	TRBD1	TRBJ2-3	TGTGCCAGCAGTGGCACGGGACAGGGAACAGATACGCAGTATTTT	CASSGTGQGTDTQYF
once	TRBV6-1	TRBD2	TRBJ2-2	TGTGCCAGCAGTGGACTAGCGGGAGTCCTCACCGGGGAGCTGTTTTTT	CASSGLAGVLTGELFF
.	TRBV7-5	.	TRBJ2-3	TGTGCCAGAAGCTTAGTTTGTGCTCAGCTGGAGGAGGGTCTGGTCACAGATACGCAGTATTTT	CARSLVCAQLEEGLVTDTQYF
.	TRBV5-5	.	TRBJ2-7	TGTGCCAGCAGCTTGGCCCCTCGGGATGAGCAGTACTTC	CASSLAPRDEQYF
.	TRBV27	.	TRBJ1-2	TGTGCCAGCAGCAGTAACAGGCTTGGCTACACCTTC	CASSSNRLGYTF
.	TRBV29-1	.	TRBJ1-1	TGCGCCGGGGGTAGGATAGGCACTGAAGCTTTCTTT	CAGGRIGTEAFF
.	TRBV23-1	.	TRBJ1-2	TGCGCCAGCAGTCAATCTATCAGGTGGGCGGGCCGAGGCTACACCTTC	CASSQSIRWAGRGYTF
once	TRBV27	TRBD2	TRBJ2-5	TGTGCCAGCAGTTCTTATAGGGGACTAGCGGGGGTAGAGACCCAGTACTTC	CASSSYRGLAGVETQYF
.	TRBV7-9	.	TRBJ2-7	TGTGCCAGCAGCCCCCTTCACGAGCAGTACTTC	CASSPLHEQYF
.	TRBV25-1	TRBD1	TRBJ1-2	TGTGCCAGCAGTTTGGGACAGGGGTTGTCCTACACCTTC	CASSLGQGLSYTF
.	TRBV25-1	TRBD2	TRBJ2-2	TGTGCCAGCAGTGAATTGGGCGGGGGGGCCTCCGGGGAGCTGTTTTTT	CASSELGGGASGELFF
.	TRBV5-1	.	TRBJ2-3	TGCGCCAGCAGCTCCTCCCGGGACTCGGGCACAGATACGCAGTATTTT	CASSSSRDSGTDTQYF
.	TRBV6-6	TRBD1	TRBJ1-2	TGTGCCAGCACCTCATCCGGGACAGGGGATGGCTACACCTTC	CASTSSGTGDGYTF
many	TRBV6-1	TRBD1	TRBJ1-3	TGTGCCAGCAGTGAAAGAACAGGGGAGTGGGGCACCATATATTTT	CASSERTGEWGTIYF
.	TRBV6-1	.	TRBJ2-6	TGTGCCAGCAGTGAACTTGGCGGTGGGGCCAACGTCCTGACTTTC	CASSELGGGANVLTF
.	TRBV4-3	.	TRBJ1-1	TGCGCCAGCAGCAGGAGCATGAACACTGAAGCTTTCTTT	CASSRSMNTEAFF
.	TRBV6-4	TRBD2	TRBJ2-2	TGTGCCAGCAGTGCGGGGGGAGACACCGGGGAGCTGTTTTTT	CASSAGGDTGELFF
.	TRBV6-5	TRBD2	TRBJ2-5	TGTGCCAGCAGTTATCCTGGACTAGCGGGGGGCGCGACCCAGTACTTC	CASSYPGLAGGATQYF
.	TRBV4-2	.	TRBJ2-1	TGTGCCAGCAGCCAAGAGGAGGGAAATGAGCAGTTCTTC	CASSQEEGNEQFF